This TCR beta chain comes out of a study of radiation and T cells in renal cell carcinoma. CDR1 is SGHKS and CDR2 is YYEKEE in the germline V gene (reference sequence). The trim removed 4 bases at V and 5 bases at J, leaving 8 bases unmatched. This CDR3 has 14 residues. The time point: baseline pretreatment blood. Treatment defined: 15 Gy SBRT to primary tumor, nephrectomy 4 weeks later. Measured with immunoSEQ multiplex PCR; TCRdb has only the in-frame clones, and not every one. The table records approximately 140,000 clones, about 87% of them present only once. The TCR comes from a woman in her 70s with renal cell carcinoma. Sample: blood, taken from a patient whose treatment included radiotherapy and nephrectomy. The chain couples TRBV5-5 to TRBJ1-1, with 7 bases matching TRBD1. The CDR3 bases are TGTGCCAGCAGCCTCCTGACAGGGTTGACTGAAGCTTTCTTT. This gives the protein CASSLLTGLTEAFF.